A single sample gave rise to the 27 T cell receptor beta chains below, sequenced in a study of OX40 agonist ivuxolimab in advanced cancers. Method: immunoSEQ multiplex PCR; TCRdb's copy keeps in-frame clones and lacks some. Of some 30,000 clones in the sample, approximately 81% were seen once. This specimen was CD4+ or CD8+ T cells sorted from blood, taken in a trial of the OX40 agonist ivuxolimab. The receptors shown here come from an adult with an advanced solid tumor such as melanoma, head and neck, liver or kidney cancer.

The rearrangement uses TRBV7-9 and TRBJ1-2; no clear D gene. V shed 0 bases and J shed 4 bases, with 9 bases lying between them. CDR1 and CDR2 (germline): SEHNR, FQNEAQ (reference sequence). This CDR3 comprises 14 residues. CDR3 amino acids: CASSLAQAGYGYTF. CDR3 DNA: TGTGCCAGCAGCTTAGCCCAGGCTGGCTATGGCTACACCTTC. The full variable domain, with the rest looked up from reference TRBV7-9 and TRBJ1-2, is DTGVSQNPRHKITKRGQNVTFRCDPISEHNRLYWYRQTLGQGPEFLTYFQNEAQLEKSRLLSDRFSAERPKGSFSTLEIQRTEQGDSAMYLCASSLAQAGYGYTFGSGTRLTVV.

The V gene is TRBV7-2, the J gene TRBJ2-3; D may be TRBD2 (5 bases). Trimming shortened V by 3 bases and J by 11 bases, and 12 bases separated the two germline ends. Per germline, CDR1 SGHTA and CDR2 FQGNSA. CDR3 length: 12 amino acids. CDR3 protein: CASSFRTAGQYF. The DNA of the CDR3 is TGTGCCAGCAGCTTCCGGACTGCAGGGCAGTATTTT.

This clone has a handful of counts. This chain connects TRBV30 to TRBJ2-1; no definite D call. Trimming shortened V by 0 bases and J by 8 bases, and 8 bases separated the two germline ends. The CDR3 sequence is 12 residues long. Germline assignment: CDR1 GTSNPN and CDR2 SVGIG (reference sequence). This CDR3 is CAWSVWQDEQFF. CDR3 nucleotide sequence: TGTGCCTGGAGTGTCTGGCAGGATGAGCAGTTCTTC.

This clone occurred once. The chain combines TRBV30 with TRBJ1-5, with 7 bases that match TRBD1. The germline gives CDR1 GTSNPN, CDR2 SVGIG (reference sequence). V was clipped by 5 bases and J by 5 bases; unmatched bases: 3. The CDR3 covers 12 residues. The CDR3 loop reads CAWQGGDQPQHF. The DNA of the CDR3 is TGTGCCTGGCAGGGGGGGGATCAGCCCCAGCATTTT.

V gene TRBV28 combines with J gene TRBJ1-2, with D unclear. Trimming removed 1 base at V and 4 bases at J, with 13 bases between. Germline-derived CDR1 and CDR2 are MDHEN and SYDVKM. This CDR3 has 15 residues. This CDR3 is CASSLSTGGLYGYTF. CDR3 coding DNA: TGTGCCAGCAGTTTATCGACGGGCGGGCTCTATGGCTACACCTTC.

The chain uses TRBV19 and TRBJ1-5; unclear D gene. V was cut by 6 bases and J by 4 bases, with 10 bases left in between. The CDR3 extends over 13 amino acids. Germline lookup yields CDR1 LNHDA and CDR2 SQIVND (reference sequence). The CDR3 DNA sequence: TGTGCCAGTAGCCGACAACTGAATCAGCCCCAGCATTTT. Encoded protein: CASSRQLNQPQHF.

This sequence joins TRBV10-1 and TRBJ2-1, with D perhaps being TRBD1 or TRBD2 (5 bases each). From germline, CDR1 is WNHNN and CDR2 SYGVQD (reference sequence). Trimming took off 0 bases at V and 6 bases at J, with 24 bases between the two ends. The CDR3 is made up of 19 amino acids. The CDR3 DNA sequence: TGCGCCAGCAGTGAGTCGAAGTCCCAGTTAGGGGACCCTATCAATGAGCAGTTCTTC. Translating it yields CASSESKSQLGDPINEQFF.

This clone was seen a single time. The rearrangement links TRBV5-1 to TRBJ2-1; tentatively, D is TRBD2 (6 bases). The germline V gene has CDR1 SGHRS and CDR2 YFSETQ. This CDR3 is 15 amino acids long. V lost 0 bases and J 7 bases, leaving 14 bases between the germline ends. CDR3 coding DNA: TGCGCCAGCAGCTTGGTTTCGGAGGGGTTGAATGAGCAGTTCTTC. As protein: CASSLVSEGLNEQFF. Combining the CDR3 with reference TRBV5-1 and TRBJ2-1 gives the whole variable domain KAGVTQTPRYLIKTRGQQVTLSCSPISGHRSVSWYQQTPGQGLQFLFEYFSETQRNKGNFPGRFSGRQFSNSRSEMNVSTLELGDSALYLCASSLVSEGLNEQFFGPGTRLTVL.

The chain combines TRBV19 with TRBJ1-2; possibly TRBD1 for D (5 bases). The CDR3 has 12 amino acids. The V end was cut by 9 bases, the J end by 6 bases, with 14 bases between. CDR1 and CDR2 from the germline V gene are LNHDA and SQIVND (reference sequence). The CDR3 nucleotides read TGTGCCAGCGTAACCGAGGGGAATGGCTACACCTTC. Protein sequence: CASVTEGNGYTF. The full variable domain, its missing parts supplied by reference TRBV19 and TRBJ1-2, is DGGITQSPKYLFRKEGQNVTLSCEQNLNHDAMYWYRQDPGQGLRLIYYSQIVNDFQKGDIAEGYSVSREKKESFPLTVTSAQKNPTAFYLCASVTEGNGYTFGSGTRLTVV.

CDR3: CASSLTASNYGYTF. The CDR3 region has the DNA TGTGCCAGCAGCTTAACAGCTTCTAACTATGGCTACACCTTC. The V gene is TRBV7-9, the J gene TRBJ1-2; D is undetermined. The germline V gene encodes CDR1 SEHNR and CDR2 FQNEAQ (reference sequence). The V and J ends lost 2 bases and 0 bases respectively, with 7 bases between them. This CDR3 is built from 14 residues.

The rearrangement links TRBV28 to TRBJ2-2, with D possibly TRBD1 on 6 matching bases. Germline V gene data show CDR1 as MDHEN and CDR2 as SYDVKM. The CDR3 has 14 amino acids. V was clipped by 2 bases and J by 9 bases, with 13 bases between them. CDR3 sequence: CASSLETRGRELFF. CDR3 coding DNA: TGTGCCAGCAGTTTAGAGACCAGGGGCCGGGAGCTGTTTTTT.

This clone was detected only once. The V gene is TRBV6-5, the J gene TRBJ2-1; 8 nucleotides match TRBD2. After removal of 3 bases from V and 4 bases from J, the junction contained 5 bases not matched to a gene. Germline V gives CDR1 MNHEY, CDR2 SVGAGI. The CDR3 contains 15 residues. The CDR3 spells CASSYSGTAYNEQFF. The CDR3 DNA reads TGTGCCAGCAGTTATAGCGGGACGGCGTACAATGAGCAGTTCTTC.

This clone appeared a few times. The V and J genes are TRBV6-1 and TRBJ1-2; the D gene is possibly TRBD1 (6 bases). Trimming left V 5 bases short and J 10 bases short, with 14 bases between. The CDR3 extends over 12 amino acids. CDR1 is MNHNS and CDR2 is SASEGT in the germline V gene. CDR3 amino acids: CASSLYREDYTF. The CDR3 DNA reads as TGTGCCAGCAGTCTCTACAGGGAGGACTACACCTTC.

The V gene is TRBV15, the J gene TRBJ1-2; TRBD1 matches at 10 bases. CDR1 LNHNV and CDR2 YYDKDF come from the germline V gene (reference sequence). The CDR3 consists of 14 residues. Trimming cost V 2 bases and J 8 bases; bases outside gene matches: 5. CDR3 sequence (DNA): TGTGCCACCAGCAGAAGACAGGGGGCAAGGGGCTACACCTTC. Residues: CATSRRQGARGYTF. The full variable domain, completed using reference TRBV15 and TRBJ1-2, is DAMVIQNPRYQVTQFGKPVTLSCSQTLNHNVMYWYQQKSSQAPKLLFHYYDKDFNNEADTPDNFQSRRPNTSFCFLDIRSPGLGDTAMYLCATSRRQGARGYTFGSGTRLTVV.

The rearrangement links TRBV6-1 to TRBJ1-3, with 7 nucleotides matching TRBD1. Trimming took 6 bases from V and 7 from J; bases not matched to a gene: 6. Germline lookup yields CDR1 MNHNS and CDR2 SASEGT. The CDR3 totals 13 residues. The DNA of the CDR3 is TGTGCCAGCAGCCAAGACAGGGAGAACACCATATATTTT. This gives the protein CASSQDRENTIYF.

This clone was found a few times. The chain couples TRBV19 to TRBJ1-4; the D is unclear. V was pared by 5 bases and J by 7 bases, with 17 bases between. The CDR3 is 15 amino acids. Per the germline V gene, CDR1 is LNHDA and CDR2 is SQIVND (reference sequence). The CDR3 region is CASSPNSGTPEKLFF. In DNA form, the CDR3 reads TGTGCCAGTAGTCCGAACTCAGGCACTCCTGAAAAACTGTTTTTT.

The chain has TRBV27 and TRBJ2-1; 9 nucleotides line up with TRBD1. J lost 1 base, V lost 5 bases, and 6 bases had no gene match. The CDR3 contains 16 residues. The germline V gene has CDR1 MNHEY and CDR2 SMNVEV (reference sequence). The CDR3 coding sequence is TGTGCCAGCAGTCTCTCGGGGACAGGGTCCTACAATGAGCAGTTCTTC. Translating it yields CASSLSGTGSYNEQFF.

DNA of the CDR3: TGTGCCAGCAGCTTGGGTAACTATGGCTACACCTTC. Its translation is CASSLGNYGYTF. V is TRBV5-6 and J is TRBJ1-2; no definite D call. CDR1 and CDR2 (germline): SGHDT, YYEEEE. The CDR3 totals 12 residues. With 0 bases removed from V and 1 base from J, the gap between germline ends came to 1 base.

V is TRBV29-1 and J is TRBJ1-2; 7 positions match TRBD1. The CDR3 has 14 amino acids. V lost 7 bases, J lost 0 bases, and 8 bases stayed unmatched. CDR1 and CDR2 from the germline V gene are SQVTM and ANQGSEA. CDR3 DNA: TGCAGCGCTGCAGGGACAGATACTAACTATGGCTACACCTTC. Residues: CSAAGTDTNYGYTF.

V is TRBV10-2 and J is TRBJ2-3; possible D gene TRBD1, 6 bases. The CDR3 totals 14 residues. V lost 5 bases and J lost 3, with 12 bases in between. In germline, CDR1 is WSHSY, CDR2 SAAADI. Written as DNA, the CDR3 is TGCGCCAGCAGTCACACAGGGCGAACAGATACGCAGTATTTT. Encoded protein: CASSHTGRTDTQYF.

The V gene is TRBV19, the J gene TRBJ1-3; possibly TRBD1 for D (6 bases). This CDR3 region has 16 residues. V dropped 3 bases and J dropped 0 bases, with 12 bases sitting between them. Germline V CDR1 and CDR2: LNHDA, SQIVND (reference sequence). The CDR3 coding sequence is TGTGCCAGTAGTATGTTCGGACAGAGCTCTGGAAACACCATATATTTT. Its translation is CASSMFGQSSGNTIYF.

The rearrangement uses TRBV30 and TRBJ1-6; D unclear. Germline V gene sequence: CDR1 GTSNPN, CDR2 SVGIG (reference sequence). The V gene lost 5 bases and the J gene lost 9 bases, with 8 bases spanning the gap. The length of the CDR3 is 11 residues. CDR3: CAWGKPSPLHF. In DNA form, the CDR3 reads TGTGCCTGGGGGAAACCTTCACCCCTCCACTTT.

Note on this clone: An end of the junction does not agree with germline; a read error may underlie this. V gene TRBV7-6 combines with J gene TRBJ1-3; D is possibly TRBD1 (6 bases). The CDR3 totals 18 residues. Germline V gene lookup returns CDR1 SGHVS and CDR2 FNYEAQ. The CDR3 spells CASSLALPSGGTGNTIYF. The CDR3 DNA reads as TGTGCCAGCAGCTTAGCGTTGCCGTCGGGGGGCACTGGGAACACCATATATTTT.

V and J are TRBV29-1 and TRBJ1-1; D not certain. CDR3 length: 14 residues. The V and J ends lost 0 bases and 0 bases respectively, with 8 bases between them. Germline CDR1 reads SQVTM; CDR2 reads ANQGSEA. The CDR3 sequence: CSVEEGGMNTEAFF. As DNA, the CDR3 is TGCAGCGTTGAAGAGGGCGGAATGAACACTGAAGCTTTCTTT.

The rearrangement links TRBV2 to TRBJ1-1; D possibly corresponds to TRBD1 (6 bases). CDR1 is SNHLY and CDR2 is FYNNEI in the germline V gene. CDR3 length equals 15 residues. Between the trimmed V and J ends, which lost 3 bases and 0 bases, there was a span of 11 bases. The CDR3 region is CASSDGQFMNTEAFF. The CDR3 DNA is TGTGCCAGCAGTGATGGACAGTTCATGAACACTGAAGCTTTCTTT.

This clone is large (0.1 to 1%). The chain uses TRBV7-9 and TRBJ2-7; weak D call: TRBD2 (6 bases). The ends were cut back, 1 base at V and 6 bases at J, with 13 bases in the middle. This CDR3 region has 14 residues. In germline, CDR1 is SEHNR, CDR2 FQNEAQ (reference sequence). CDR3 in amino acids: CASSLVGGVGEQYF. DNA of the CDR3: TGTGCCAGCAGCTTAGTAGGAGGGGTCGGCGAGCAGTACTTC. Filled out from reference TRBV7-9 and TRBJ2-7, the complete variable domain reads DTGVSQNPRHKITKRGQNVTFRCDPISEHNRLYWYRQTLGQGPEFLTYFQNEAQLEKSRLLSDRFSAERPKGSFSTLEIQRTEQGDSAMYLCASSLVGGVGEQYFGPGTRLTVT.

The rearrangement links TRBV5-4 to TRBJ1-2, with a weak D call TRBD1 (5 bases). The ends were cut back, 6 bases at V and 1 base at J, with 13 bases in the middle. Germline assignment: CDR1 SGHNT and CDR2 YYREEE (reference sequence). The CDR3 length is 14 residues. The CDR3 DNA reads as TGTGCCAGCACCTCCCCGACAGTTAACTATGGCTACACCTTC. This gives the protein CASTSPTVNYGYTF.